Following are 6 T cell receptor beta chains from one sample sequenced in a study of tumor-infiltrating lymphocytes in primary liver carcinoma. Total RNA (roughly 530 ng) served as template for TCR beta cDNA synthesis primed by a constant-region primer. Each TCR beta library was derived from three nested multiplex PCR rounds that employed slightly modified ARM-PCR. Rounds one and two of PCR, each of about 10 cycles, were primed with TRBV1-TRBV30 forward primers and a C-beta reverse primer. TCRdb fed the multiplex PCR reads into MiXCR, producing one record per CDR3 protein. Found here are about 330,000 distinct CDR3 sequences, almost 65% of them singletons; the top ten hold about 6.5%. Extraction also yielded germline DNA, while blood RNA was obtained from unsorted whole blood. Source material: peripheral blood. These receptors were collected from a man aged 35-49 years with primary liver carcinoma and hepatitis B virus infection.

On this clonotype: The junction departs from the called germline gene at one end, perhaps through a read error. The V call is TRBV6-5, the J call TRBJ1-4, with 7 positions matching TRBD1. The CDR3 covers 13 residues. Germline V gene lookup returns CDR1 MNHEY and CDR2 SVGAGI. The CDR3 protein is CASSRTGPEKLVF. CDR3 DNA sequence: TGTGCCAGCAGTCGGACAGGCCCCGAAAAACTGGTTTTT.

Details on this clonotype: A much larger clone lies a single base off, so this may be a read error. J is TRBJ2-5 and V is TRBV6-2 or TRBV6-3, with unresolved D. The CDR3 consists of 11 residues. Trimming took off 6 bases at V and 7 bases at J, with 9 bases between the two ends. CDR1 is MNHEY, CDR2 SVGEGT, per germline. CDR3 sequence reads: CASSNSVTQYF. The CDR3 DNA is TGTGCCAGCAGCAACTCCGTGACCCAGTACTTC.

This clonotype showed up just once. This chain connects TRBV4-1 to TRBJ1-5, with D uncertain. The V end lost 0 bases, the J end lost 7 bases, and 10 bases lay between the germline ends. The V gene's germline CDR1 is MGHRA and CDR2 YSYEKL. The CDR3 totals 14 residues. The CDR3 loop is CASSQDPCNQPQHF. The CDR3 DNA reads TGCGCCAGCAGCCAAGATCCTTGTAACCAGCCCCAGCATTTT.

Details on this clonotype: A junction boundary mismatches the germline segment, possibly from a read error. The rearrangement uses TRBV4-3 and TRBJ2-3, with D unclear. The V gene's germline CDR1 is LGHNA and CDR2 YSLEER. CDR3 length: 14 amino acids. The CDR3 reads CASSQAIGTDTRYF. CDR3 in DNA: TGCGCCAGCAGCCAAGCAATAGGAACAGATACGCGGTATTTT.

This chain links TRBV28 with TRBJ2-3, with D unclear. Trimming removed 5 bases from V and 4 bases from J, with 22 bases in between. The V gene's germline CDR1 is MDHEN and CDR2 SYDVKM. The CDR3 is 17 amino acids. The CDR3 bases are TGTGCCAGCAGTGCCTTTTTCAGCGCCCTGGACGCAGATACGCAGTATTTT. As protein: CASSAFFSALDADTQYF.

Concerning this clonotype itself: This may be a read error, as it is one base from a much larger clone. This sequence joins TRBV4-1 and TRBJ2-7; D is perhaps TRBD2 (6 bases). V was shortened by 4 bases and J by 5 bases, with 21 bases between the two germline ends. CDR1 is MGHRA, CDR2 YSYEKL, per germline. The CDR3 covers 16 residues. The CDR3 protein is CASSRFGAGLSHEQYF. CDR3 nucleotide sequence: TGCGCCAGCAGCCGATTCGGAGCGGGTTTATCTCACGAGCAGTACTTC.